These 14 T cell receptor beta chains originate from one sample sequenced in a study of cytomegalovirus exposure and HLA in healthy donors (dated by TCRdb to 2015 to 2018). Preparation of the library involved the immunoSEQ multiplex PCR assay. For the multiplex PCR, a mixture combining 60 forward primers for TCR Vbeta segments and 13 reverse primers for TCR Jbeta segments was used. TCRdb limited this immuneACCESS table to in-frame rearrangements with V and J called. A share of clones is missing; checked studies link under half to unresolved V genes, and the rest is unexplained. The sample's own table lists roughly 120,000 clones. The ten top clones hold less than 4.5% of the sample. The specimen sequenced was PBMCs. The receptor source for this set is a man under 40 in good health and CMV-seronegative.

The chain couples TRBV7-9 to TRBJ2-5, with TRBD2 as a possible D gene (5 bases). V lost 3 bases, J lost 5 bases, and 7 bases lay in between. Per the germline V gene, CDR1 is SEHNR and CDR2 is FQNEAQ (reference sequence). The CDR3 runs 12 residues. Written as DNA, the CDR3 is TGTGCCAGCAGCTTCGGGGAGGAGACCCAGTACTTC. Residues: CASSFGEETQYF.

A note on this clone: The junction and the germline gene differ at one end; a read error may be behind it. The CDR3 region is CVSSLRPQGSGEQYF. The CDR3 DNA reads TGCGTCAGCAGCTTGAGACCGCAGGGGAGTGGCGAGCAGTACTTC. The chain is built from TRBV5-1 and TRBJ2-7, with TRBD1 as a possible D gene (6 bases). Looked up from germline, CDR1 is SGHRS and CDR2 is YFSETQ. The CDR3 is 15 amino acids.

The V gene is TRBV5-1, the J gene TRBJ2-7; 7 bases map to TRBD1. Germline V gives CDR1 SGHRS, CDR2 YFSETQ. With 0 bases clipped from V and 2 bases from J, the junction kept 5 bases outside the gene matches. The CDR3 is made up of 15 amino acids. The CDR3 DNA is TGCGCCAGCAGCTTGGTAGAGGGGGCGACCTACGAGCAGTACTTC. This codes for CASSLVEGATYEQYF.

The chain employs TRBV7-2 and TRBJ2-1; TRBD2 matches 12 bases. This CDR3 is 18 amino acids long. CDR1 and CDR2 from the germline V gene are SGHTA and FQGNSA. V gave up 5 bases and J gave up 3 bases; unmatched junction bases: 11. CDR3 nucleotides: TGTGCCAGCAGCCGACTAGCGGGGGCCCCCAGCAGCTACAATGAGCAGTTCTTC. As protein: CASSRLAGAPSSYNEQFF.

This chain uses TRBV28 with TRBJ2-2, with D maybe TRBD1 (5 bases). The germline V and J ends were trimmed by 5 bases and 2 bases, with 15 bases remaining between them. This CDR3 comprises 16 residues. Germline V gene data show CDR1 as MDHEN and CDR2 as SYDVKM. For the CDR3, the DNA is TGTGCCAGCAGTCCCTTCGGGCAGGGAAACACCGGGGAGCTGTTTTTT. Its translation: CASSPFGQGNTGELFF.

J is TRBJ1-3 and V is TRBV9; 8 nucleotides agree with TRBD1. V trimming: 3 bases; J trimming: 7 bases; junction bases outside the gene matches: 9. This CDR3 has 15 amino acids. CDR1 is SGDLS, CDR2 YYNGEE, per germline. The CDR3 sequence is CASSAHPGQGNTIYF. As DNA, the CDR3 is TGTGCCAGCAGCGCCCACCCTGGACAGGGTAACACCATATATTTT.

The chain recombines TRBV5-1 with TRBJ2-7, with TRBD2 as a possible D gene (7 bases). The germline CDR1 and CDR2 sequences are SGHRS and YFSETQ. With 2 bases removed from V and 0 bases from J, the gap between germline ends came to 12 bases. This CDR3 has 15 residues. The CDR3 region has the DNA TGCGCCAGCAGCTTCGGCGGGGGCAACTCCTACGAGCAGTACTTC. It is translated as CASSFGGGNSYEQYF.

V gene TRBV5-1 combines with J gene TRBJ1-6; TRBD1 aligns across 8 bases. CDR3 length: 16 residues. Germline V lookup: CDR1 SGHRS, CDR2 YFSETQ. V gave up 2 bases and J gave up 6 bases; unmatched junction bases: 7. Written as DNA, the CDR3 is TGCGCCAGCAGCTTAGGAAGGACAGGGAGTAATTCACCCCTCCACTTT. Protein sequence: CASSLGRTGSNSPLHF.

The chain carries TRBV19 and TRBJ2-1, with 10 nucleotides matching TRBD1. The CDR3 contains 15 residues. V lost 9 bases and J lost 6; bases outside the gene matches: 11. Germline V CDR1 and CDR2: LNHDA, SQIVND (reference sequence). The CDR3 loop reads CASSTWGQGTNEQFF. CDR3 in DNA: TGTGCCAGCTCGACCTGGGGACAGGGGACCAATGAGCAGTTCTTC.

The rearrangement uses TRBV5-4 and TRBJ2-3; 11 nucleotides match TRBD2. The CDR3 consists of 16 residues. The trim removed 4 bases at V and 7 bases at J, leaving 11 bases unmatched. Germline V lookup: CDR1 SGHNT, CDR2 YYREEE (reference sequence). The CDR3 DNA sequence: TGTGCCAGCAGCAATCCGACTAGCGGGGCTCCGAATACGCAGTATTTT. This gives the protein CASSNPTSGAPNTQYF.

The J gene is TRBJ1-1, the V gene TRBV14; TRBD1 matches 7 bases. V lost 3 bases to trimming and J lost 1 base; unmatched junction nucleotides: 8. The CDR3 spans 16 residues. CDR1 SGHDN and CDR2 FVKESK come from the germline V gene. The chain's CDR3 is CASSHEGALENTEAFF. The CDR3 nucleotides read TGTGCCAGCAGCCATGAGGGGGCCCTCGAGAACACTGAAGCTTTCTTT.

The chain links TRBV5-1 to TRBJ1-1, with 10 bases fitting TRBD1. The germline CDR1 and CDR2 sequences are SGHRS and YFSETQ. V shed 0 bases and J 6 bases; nucleotides not matched to a gene: 2. The CDR3 runs to 14 residues. The CDR3 DNA reads as TGCGCCAGCAGCTTGGGACAGGGGGCAGCTGAAGCTTTCTTT. This sequence encodes CASSLGQGAAEAFF.

The chain combines TRBV15 with TRBJ1-6, with 8 bases lining up with TRBD1. CDR3 length: 19 amino acids. After removal of 0 bases from V and 4 bases from J, the junction contained 11 bases not matched to a gene. The germline gives CDR1 LNHNV, CDR2 YYDKDF (reference sequence). The CDR3 protein is CATSREGGTGSSYNSPLHF. The CDR3 DNA is TGTGCCACCAGCAGAGAGGGGGGGACAGGATCGTCTTATAATTCACCCCTCCACTTT. Variable domain in full (rest from reference TRBV15 and TRBJ1-6): DAMVIQNPRYQVTQFGKPVTLSCSQTLNHNVMYWYQQKSSQAPKLLFHYYDKDFNNEADTPDNFQSRRPNTSFCFLDIRSPGLGDTAMYLCATSREGGTGSSYNSPLHFGNGTRLTVT.

The genes are TRBV9 and TRBJ1-3, with 8 bases matching TRBD1. The CDR3 totals 16 residues. V was clipped by 4 bases and J by 0 bases; unmatched bases: 6. Germline values: CDR1 SGDLS, CDR2 YYNGEE. The CDR3 loop reads CASSPRGTGSGNTIYF. As DNA, the CDR3 is TGTGCCAGCAGCCCGCGCGGGACAGGCTCTGGAAACACCATATATTTT.